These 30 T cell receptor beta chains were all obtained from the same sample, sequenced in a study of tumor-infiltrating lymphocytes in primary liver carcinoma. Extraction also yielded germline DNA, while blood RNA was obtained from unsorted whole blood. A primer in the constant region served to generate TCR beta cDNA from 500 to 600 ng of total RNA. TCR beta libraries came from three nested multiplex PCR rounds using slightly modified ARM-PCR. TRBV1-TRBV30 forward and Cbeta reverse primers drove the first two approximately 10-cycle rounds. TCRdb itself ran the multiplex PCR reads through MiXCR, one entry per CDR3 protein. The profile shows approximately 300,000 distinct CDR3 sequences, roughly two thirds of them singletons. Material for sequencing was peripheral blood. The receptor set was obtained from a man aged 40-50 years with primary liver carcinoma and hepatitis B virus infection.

The DNA for the CDR3 is TGTGCCAGCACCTCGGGACAGGGGTTAGAGACCCAGTACTTC. This gives the protein CASTSGQGLETQYF. V is TRBV5-4 and J is TRBJ2-5, with 10 bases lining up with TRBD1. Germline assignment: CDR1 SGHNT and CDR2 YYREEE (reference sequence). Losses at the gene ends were 6 bases for V and 4 bases for J; bases not matched to a gene: 6. The CDR3 covers 14 residues.

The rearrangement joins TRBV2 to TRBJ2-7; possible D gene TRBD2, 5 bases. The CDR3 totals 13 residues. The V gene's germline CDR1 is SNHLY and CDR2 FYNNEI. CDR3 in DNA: TGTATCAGCATGGGTGAGGGCTCCTACGAGCAGTACTTC. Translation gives CISMGEGSYEQYF.

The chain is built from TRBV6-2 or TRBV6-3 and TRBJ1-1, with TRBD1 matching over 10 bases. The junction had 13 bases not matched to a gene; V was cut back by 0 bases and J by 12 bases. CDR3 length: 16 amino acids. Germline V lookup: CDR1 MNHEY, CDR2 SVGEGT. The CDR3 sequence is CASSYSIGTGATQTFF. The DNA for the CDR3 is TGTGCCAGCAGTTACTCGATCGGGACAGGGGCGACTCAAACTTTCTTT.

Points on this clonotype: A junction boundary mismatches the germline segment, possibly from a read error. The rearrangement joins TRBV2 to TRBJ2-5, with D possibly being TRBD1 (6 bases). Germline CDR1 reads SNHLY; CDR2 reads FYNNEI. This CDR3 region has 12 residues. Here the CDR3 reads CASADSGETKYF. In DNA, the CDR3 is TGTGCCAGCGCGGACAGCGGTGAGACCAAGTACTTC. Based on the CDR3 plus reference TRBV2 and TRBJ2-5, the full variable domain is EPEVTQTPSHQVTQMGQEVILRCVPISNHLYFYWYRQILGQKVEFLVSFYNNEISEKSEIFDDQFSVERPDGSNFTLKIRSTKLEDSAMYFCASADSGETKYFGPGTRLLVL.

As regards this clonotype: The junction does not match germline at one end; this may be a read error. CDR3: CASSPNPTRAYTEQFF. As DNA, the CDR3 is TGTGCCAGCAGTCCCAATCCGACTAGGGCCTACACTGAGCAGTTCTTC. V usage is TRBV6-5 and J usage is TRBJ2-1; D might be TRBD2 (6 bases). This CDR3 comprises 16 residues. Germline CDR1 and CDR2: MNHEY and SVGAGI.

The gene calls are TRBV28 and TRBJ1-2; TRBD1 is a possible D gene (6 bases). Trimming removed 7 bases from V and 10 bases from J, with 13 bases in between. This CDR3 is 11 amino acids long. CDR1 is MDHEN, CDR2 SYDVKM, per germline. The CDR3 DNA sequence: TGTGCCAGCACCCAGGGGCTATACTACACCTTC. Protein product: CASTQGLYYTF.

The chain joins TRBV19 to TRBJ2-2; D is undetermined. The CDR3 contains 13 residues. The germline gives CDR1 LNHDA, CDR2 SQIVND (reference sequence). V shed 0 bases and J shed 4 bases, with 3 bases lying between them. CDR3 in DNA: TGTGCCAGTAGTATAGACAGCACCGGGGAGCTGTTTTTT. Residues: CASSIDSTGELFF. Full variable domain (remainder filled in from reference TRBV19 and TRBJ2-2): DGGITQSPKYLFRKEGQNVTLSCEQNLNHDAMYWYRQDPGQGLRLIYYSQIVNDFQKGDIAEGYSVSREKKESFPLTVTSAQKNPTAFYLCASSIDSTGELFFGEGSRLTVL.

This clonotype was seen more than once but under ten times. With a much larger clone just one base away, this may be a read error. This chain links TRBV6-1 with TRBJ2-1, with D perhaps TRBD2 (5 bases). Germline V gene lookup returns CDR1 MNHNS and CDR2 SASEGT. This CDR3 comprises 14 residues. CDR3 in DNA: TGTGCCAGCAGTGAAATCTCCGGGAACAATGAGCGGTTCTTC. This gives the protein CASSEISGNNERFF.

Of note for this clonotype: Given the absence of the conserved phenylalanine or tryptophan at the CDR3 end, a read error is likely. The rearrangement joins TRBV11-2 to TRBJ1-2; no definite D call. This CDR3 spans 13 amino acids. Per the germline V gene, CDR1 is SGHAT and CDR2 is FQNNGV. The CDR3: CASGLDRAGGYTL. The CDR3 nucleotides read TGTGCCAGCGGCTTAGATCGTGCCGGTGGCTACACCCTC.

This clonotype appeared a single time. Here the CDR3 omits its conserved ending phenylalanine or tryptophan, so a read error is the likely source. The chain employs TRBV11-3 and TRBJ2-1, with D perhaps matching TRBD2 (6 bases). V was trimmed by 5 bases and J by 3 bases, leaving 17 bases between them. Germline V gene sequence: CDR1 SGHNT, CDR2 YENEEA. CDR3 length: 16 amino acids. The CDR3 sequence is CASSLGPREYYNEQFI. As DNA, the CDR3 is TGTGCCAGCAGCCTCGGACCACGGGAGTACTACAATGAGCAGTTCATC.

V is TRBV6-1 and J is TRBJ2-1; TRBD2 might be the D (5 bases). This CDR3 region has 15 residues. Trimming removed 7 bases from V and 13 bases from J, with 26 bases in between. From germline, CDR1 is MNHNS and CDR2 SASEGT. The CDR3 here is CASTIERHTYSEQFF. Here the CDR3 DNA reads TGTGCCAGCACCATTGAGCGGCACACCTACAGTGAACAGTTCTTC.

CDR3 sequence: CANRPWGIAGGRLNEQFF. CDR3 DNA: TGTGCCAACAGGCCGTGGGGGATCGCTGGCGGGAGGCTAAATGAGCAGTTCTTC. The gene calls are TRBV6-2 or TRBV6-3 and TRBJ2-1; 8 nucleotides align to TRBD2. V lost 10 bases and J lost 7; bases outside the gene matches: 24. Germline CDR1 MNHEY, CDR2 SVGEGT. CDR3 length: 18 amino acids.

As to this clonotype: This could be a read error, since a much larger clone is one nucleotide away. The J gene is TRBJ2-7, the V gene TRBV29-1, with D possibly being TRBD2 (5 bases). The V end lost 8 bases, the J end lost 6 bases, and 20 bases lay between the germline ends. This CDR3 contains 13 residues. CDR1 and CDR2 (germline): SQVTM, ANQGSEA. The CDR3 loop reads CSSRSSSFSEQYF. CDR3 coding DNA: TGCAGCAGTAGGTCTAGCAGCTTCAGCGAGCAGTACTTC.

The CDR3 DNA follows: TGCAGCGTTGCTGAAGTCTCTCAGGGCGAGGAGCTGTTTTTT. It specifies CSVAEVSQGEELFF. This sequence joins TRBV29-1 and TRBJ2-2; weak D call: TRBD1 (5 bases). This CDR3 region has 14 residues. Trimming shortened V by 4 bases and J by 10 bases, and 19 bases separated the two germline ends. Germline CDR1 SQVTM, CDR2 ANQGSEA.

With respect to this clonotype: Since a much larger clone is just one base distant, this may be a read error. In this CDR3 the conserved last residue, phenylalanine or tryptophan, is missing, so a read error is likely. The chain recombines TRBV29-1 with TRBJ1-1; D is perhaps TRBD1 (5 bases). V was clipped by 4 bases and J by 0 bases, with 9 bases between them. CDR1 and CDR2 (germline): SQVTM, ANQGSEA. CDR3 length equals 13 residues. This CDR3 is CSVGRGLNTEAFL. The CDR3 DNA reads TGCAGCGTTGGGCGGGGACTGAACACTGAAGCTTTCCTT.

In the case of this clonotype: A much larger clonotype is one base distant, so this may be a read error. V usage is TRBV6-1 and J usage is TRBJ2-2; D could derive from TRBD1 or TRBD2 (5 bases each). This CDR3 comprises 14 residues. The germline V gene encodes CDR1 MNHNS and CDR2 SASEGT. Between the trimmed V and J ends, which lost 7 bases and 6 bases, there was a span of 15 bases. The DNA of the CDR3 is TGTGCCAGCAAGTCGGGGACGTTATCCGGGGAGCTGTTTTTT. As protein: CASKSGTLSGELFF.

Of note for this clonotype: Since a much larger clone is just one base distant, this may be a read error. The chain's CDR3 is CASSYGSFGEPYF. The CDR3 nucleotides are TGTGCCAGCAGTTACGGCTCTTTTGGCGAGCCGTACTTC. The chain employs TRBV6-6 and TRBJ2-7; D gene unclear. In germline, CDR1 is MNHNY, CDR2 SVGAGI (reference sequence). The length of the CDR3 is 13 residues.

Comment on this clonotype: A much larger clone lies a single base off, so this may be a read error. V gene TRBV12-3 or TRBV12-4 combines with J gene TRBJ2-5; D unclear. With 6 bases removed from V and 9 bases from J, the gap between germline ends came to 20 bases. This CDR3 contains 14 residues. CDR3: CASSPLVGFEAQYF. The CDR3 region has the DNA TGTGCCAGCAGCCCCCTGGTAGGGTTCGAGGCCCAGTACTTC.

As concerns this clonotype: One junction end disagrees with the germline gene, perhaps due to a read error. This CDR3 is CVSSFLGGIGTDTQYF. In nucleotides, the CDR3 is TGTGTCAGCAGCTTTTTGGGCGGGATTGGCACGGATACGCAGTATTTT. The rearrangement links TRBV7-8 to TRBJ2-3, with D possibly TRBD2 on 6 matching bases. Germline assignment: CDR1 SGHVS and CDR2 FQNEAQ. This CDR3 spans 16 amino acids.

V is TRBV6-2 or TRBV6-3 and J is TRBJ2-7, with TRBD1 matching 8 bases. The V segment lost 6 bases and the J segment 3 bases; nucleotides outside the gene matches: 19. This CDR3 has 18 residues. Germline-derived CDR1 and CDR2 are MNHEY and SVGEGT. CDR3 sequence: CASSKRPDRDRRYYEQYF. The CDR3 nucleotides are TGTGCCAGCAGCAAAAGGCCGGACCGGGACAGGCGATACTACGAGCAGTACTTC.

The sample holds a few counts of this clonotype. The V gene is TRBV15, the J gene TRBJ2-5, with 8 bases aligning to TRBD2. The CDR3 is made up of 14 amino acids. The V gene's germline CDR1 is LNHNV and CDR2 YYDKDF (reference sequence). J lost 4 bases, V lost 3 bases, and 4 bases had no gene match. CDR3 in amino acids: CATSRGTSRETQYF. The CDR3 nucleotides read TGTGCCACCAGCAGGGGGACTAGTCGAGAGACCCAGTACTTC.

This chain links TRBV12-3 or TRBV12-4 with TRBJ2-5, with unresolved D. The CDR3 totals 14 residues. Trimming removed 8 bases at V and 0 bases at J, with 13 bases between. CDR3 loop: CASCLTTDQETQYF. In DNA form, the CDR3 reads TGTGCCAGCTGTCTAACTACAGACCAAGAGACCCAGTACTTC.

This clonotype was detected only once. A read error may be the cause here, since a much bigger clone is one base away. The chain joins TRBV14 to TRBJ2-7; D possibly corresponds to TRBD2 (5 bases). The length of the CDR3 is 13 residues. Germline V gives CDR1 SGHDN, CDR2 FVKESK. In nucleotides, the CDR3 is TGTGCCAGCAGGCAAGACACTAGCTACGAGCAGTACTTC. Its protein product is CASRQDTSYEQYF.

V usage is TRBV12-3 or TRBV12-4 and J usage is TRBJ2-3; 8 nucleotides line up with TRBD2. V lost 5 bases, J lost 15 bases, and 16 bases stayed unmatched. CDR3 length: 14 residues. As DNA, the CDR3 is TGTGCCAGCAGTCCTAGCGGGTCTACAGATATGCAATATTTT. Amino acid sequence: CASSPSGSTDMQYF.

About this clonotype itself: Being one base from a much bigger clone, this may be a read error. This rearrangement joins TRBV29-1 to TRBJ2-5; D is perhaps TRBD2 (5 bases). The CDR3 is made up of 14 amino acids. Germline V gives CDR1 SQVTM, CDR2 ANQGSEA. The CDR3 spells CSLEGGRIQETQYF. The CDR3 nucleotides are TGCAGCCTTGAGGGCGGACGGATCCAAGAGACCCAGTACTTC. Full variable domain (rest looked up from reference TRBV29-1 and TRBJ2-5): SAVISQKPSRDICQRGTSLTIQCQVDSQVTMMFWYRQQPGQSLTLIATANQGSEATYESGFVIDKFPISRPNLTFSTLTVSNMSPEDSSIYLCSLEGGRIQETQYFGPGTRLLVL.

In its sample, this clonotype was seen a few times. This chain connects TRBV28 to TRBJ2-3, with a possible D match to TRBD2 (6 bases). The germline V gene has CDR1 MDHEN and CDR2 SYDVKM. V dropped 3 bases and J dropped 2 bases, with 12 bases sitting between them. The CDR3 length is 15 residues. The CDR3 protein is CASSFRDSSTDTQYF. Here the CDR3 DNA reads TGTGCCAGCAGTTTTCGGGACTCATCCACAGATACGCAGTATTTT.

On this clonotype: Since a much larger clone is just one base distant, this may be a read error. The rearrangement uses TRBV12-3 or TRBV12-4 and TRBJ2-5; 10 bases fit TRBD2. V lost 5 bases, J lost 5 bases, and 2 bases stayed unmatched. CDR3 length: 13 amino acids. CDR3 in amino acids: CASSPSGSETQYF. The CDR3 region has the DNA TGTGCCAGCAGTCCTAGCGGGAGTGAGACCCAGTACTTC.

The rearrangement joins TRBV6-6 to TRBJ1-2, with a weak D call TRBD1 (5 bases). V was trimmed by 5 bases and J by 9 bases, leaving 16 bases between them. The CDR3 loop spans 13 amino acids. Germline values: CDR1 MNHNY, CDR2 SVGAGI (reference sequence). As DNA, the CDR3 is TGTGCCAGCAGTCGGAGGGTGGGGGACCGCTACACCTTC. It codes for CASSRRVGDRYTF.

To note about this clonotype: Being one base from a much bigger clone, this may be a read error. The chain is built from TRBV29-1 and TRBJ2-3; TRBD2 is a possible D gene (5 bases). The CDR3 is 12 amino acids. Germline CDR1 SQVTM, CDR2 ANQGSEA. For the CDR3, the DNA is TGCAGCGTTGAGCGTACCGGGGATACGAAGTATTTT. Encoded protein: CSVERTGDTKYF.

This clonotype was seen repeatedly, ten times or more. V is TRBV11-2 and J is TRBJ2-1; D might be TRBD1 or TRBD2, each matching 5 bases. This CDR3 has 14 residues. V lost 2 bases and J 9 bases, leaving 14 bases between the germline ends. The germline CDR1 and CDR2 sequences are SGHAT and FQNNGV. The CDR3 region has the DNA TGTGCCAGCAGCTTACAGGTAGCGCAGGGTGAGCAGTTCTTC. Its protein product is CASSLQVAQGEQFF.